These 5 T cell receptor beta chains came from one sample sequenced in a study of T cells after yellow fever vaccination. TCRdb re-called the 5' RACE reads through MiXCR, storing one row per CDR3 protein. This table has some 340,000 distinct CDR3 sequences, around 11% appearing once. Sequenced material: CD4+ T cells sorted from PBMCs, taken 45 days after the yellow fever booster vaccination. The receptor set was obtained from a man between 18 and 29 years old who received the YFV17D yellow fever vaccine.

In DNA, the CDR3 is TGCAGTGCTCCTTCACCGGGACTCCTAGAGACCCAGTACTTC. This encodes CSAPSPGLLETQYF. The V call is TRBV20-1, the J call TRBJ2-5; maybe TRBD2 (6 bases). Between the trimmed V and J ends, which lost 5 bases and 4 bases, there was a span of 17 bases. Germline-derived CDR1 and CDR2 are DFQATT and SNEGSKA (reference sequence). The CDR3 is 14 residues long.

This clonotype was seen a few times. This rearrangement joins TRBV7-2 to TRBJ2-3; possibly TRBD2 for D (5 bases). Looked up from germline, CDR1 is SGHTA and CDR2 is FQGNSA. The V end lost 1 base, the J end lost 8 bases, and 16 bases lay between the germline ends. The CDR3 runs to 15 residues. Here the CDR3 DNA reads TGTGCCAGCAGCTTAGAAAGGAGATACGGGATTACGCAGTATTTT. This gives the protein CASSLERRYGITQYF.

This clonotype showed up just once. The chain uses TRBV9 and TRBJ2-7; TRBD1 or TRBD2 may be the D gene (5 bases each). Deletions cut 3 bases from V and 2 bases from J, with 9 bases between. Looked up from germline, CDR1 is SGDLS and CDR2 is YYNGEE. The CDR3 spans 13 residues. The DNA of the CDR3 is TGTGCCAGCAGCGAGACAGCGGCCTACGAGCAGTACTTC. This codes for CASSETAAYEQYF.

The chain links TRBV5-4 to TRBJ2-7; 7 bases agree with TRBD1. Germline V gene sequence: CDR1 SGHNT, CDR2 YYREEE (reference sequence). The CDR3 spans 15 residues. J lost 6 bases, V lost 7 bases, and 16 bases had no gene match. CDR3 in DNA: TGTGCCAGCGGCCGCGGACAGGACCTTTTGAGCGAGCAGTACGTC. The encoded protein is CASGRGQDLLSEQYV.

The sample holds many counts of this clonotype. This chain connects TRBV5-1 to TRBJ1-4; 8 nucleotides agree with TRBD1. V dropped 4 bases and J dropped 6; count of bases not matched to a gene: 5. CDR1 is SGHRS and CDR2 is YFSETQ in the germline V gene. This CDR3 comprises 14 residues. The CDR3 DNA reads as TGCGCCAGCAGCCCAGGACAGGGTGATGAAAAACTGTTTTTT. Its protein product is CASSPGQGDEKLFF.